Each of the 28 T cell receptor beta chains below was sequenced from the same sample in a study of shared clonotypes between healthy human individuals. Libraries were prepared by immunoSEQ multiplex PCR; TCRdb keeps only in-frame clonotypes and omits some of them. The profile shows a few million clones, just over 90% of them singletons. Sequencing used naive CD4+ T cells sorted from blood. Stated subset: CD45RA+ positively selected. The receptors stem from a man younger than 35 in good health.

This clone was found once. The gene calls are TRBV11-2 and TRBJ2-5, with D unclear. This CDR3 has 12 residues. CDR1 and CDR2 from the germline V gene are SGHAT and FQNNGV. The V gene lost 6 bases and the J gene lost 0 bases, with 5 bases spanning the gap. CDR3 region: CASRQNQETQYF. CDR3 sequence (DNA): TGTGCCAGCAGACAGAACCAAGAGACCCAGTACTTC.

This clone was found once. V usage is TRBV7-6 and J usage is TRBJ2-3; D ambiguous. Germline values: CDR1 SGHVS, CDR2 FNYEAQ. The CDR3 covers 15 residues. V was clipped by 1 base and J by 3 bases, with 11 bases between them. CDR3 nucleotides: TGTGCCAGCAGCTTAGTTTGGCAGGCTACAGATACGCAGTATTTT. This codes for CASSLVWQATDTQYF.

The CDR3 nucleotides are TGTGCCAGCAGTTACAAGGACGGGGTGGGGGTGCAGTACTTC. It yields the protein CASSYKDGVGVQYF. This rearrangement joins TRBV6-5 to TRBJ2-7; D is possibly TRBD1 or TRBD2 (5 bases each). Germline lookup yields CDR1 MNHEY and CDR2 SVGAGI. V lost 2 bases and J 9 bases, leaving 17 bases between the germline ends. This CDR3 has 14 amino acids.

The V and J genes are TRBV10-3 and TRBJ1-3; 8 nucleotides agree with TRBD1. CDR1 and CDR2 from the germline V gene are ENHRY and SYGVKD. Trimming at V came to 2 bases and at J to 3 bases, leaving 3 bases not matched to a gene. CDR3 size: 15 residues. CDR3: CAISEQGAIGNTIYF. The CDR3 coding sequence is TGTGCCATCAGTGAGCAGGGGGCGATTGGAAACACCATATATTTT.

The chain is built from TRBV5-1 and TRBJ2-7; D is unresolved. This CDR3 has 14 residues. The germline gives CDR1 SGHRS, CDR2 YFSETQ. V lost 0 bases and J lost 2, with 9 bases in between. The DNA for the CDR3 is TGCGCCAGCAGCTTGGGACACTCGACCTACGAGCAGTACTTC. It codes for CASSLGHSTYEQYF.

The gene calls are TRBV4-3 and TRBJ2-5; TRBD2 is a possible D gene (5 bases). The CDR3 totals 15 residues. Germline values: CDR1 LGHNA, CDR2 YSLEER. With 4 bases removed from V and 5 bases from J, the gap between germline ends came to 17 bases. Here the CDR3 reads CASSPNGGGSETQYF. CDR3 in DNA: TGCGCCAGCAGCCCAAACGGAGGAGGATCGGAGACCCAGTACTTC.

The rearrangement uses TRBV7-6 and TRBJ2-1; 14 bases fit TRBD2. V lost 5 bases, J lost 7 bases, and 7 bases stayed unmatched. The CDR3 covers 16 residues. Germline CDR1 reads SGHVS; CDR2 reads FNYEAQ. CDR3 nucleotides: TGTGCCAGCAGCGAGCGACTAGCGGGGGGGTTAAATGAGCAGTTCTTC. It encodes CASSERLAGGLNEQFF.

This clone was detected once. The same CDR3 is also encoded by other DNA sequences in this sample. The chain has TRBV11-2 and TRBJ2-5; D unresolved. Looked up from germline, CDR1 is SGHAT and CDR2 is FQNNGV. The V end was cut by 1 base, the J end by 3 bases, with 6 bases between. This CDR3 has 13 amino acids. CDR3 sequence: CASSLGLKETQYF. Here the CDR3 DNA reads TGTGCCAGCAGCTTAGGCCTAAAAGAGACCCAGTACTTC.

DNA for the CDR3: TGCGCCAGCAGCTTGGAGGGACAGGGTTCTCACGAGCAGTACTTC. Protein: CASSLEGQGSHEQYF. The V call is TRBV5-1, the J call TRBJ2-7, with 9 nucleotides matching TRBD1. Germline lookup yields CDR1 SGHRS and CDR2 YFSETQ. The V and J ends lost 0 bases and 5 bases, in that order; junction bases with no gene match: 6. The CDR3 sequence is 15 residues long.

V and J are TRBV5-6 and TRBJ2-3, with unresolved D. Trimming took off 0 bases at V and 0 bases at J, with 8 bases between the two ends. This CDR3 contains 15 residues. Germline V gene sequence: CDR1 SGHDT, CDR2 YYEEEE. This chain's CDR3 is CASSLGVTSTDTQYF. Written as DNA, the CDR3 is TGTGCCAGCAGCTTGGGGGTGACTAGCACAGATACGCAGTATTTT.

The V gene is TRBV5-4, the J gene TRBJ2-7; the D gene is possibly TRBD1 (5 bases). The CDR3 length is 14 residues. The germline V gene encodes CDR1 SGHNT and CDR2 YYREEE (reference sequence). Trimming stripped 4 bases from V and 5 bases from J, with 16 bases between. CDR3 sequence: CASSARGTGDEQYF. Written as DNA, the CDR3 is TGTGCCAGCAGCGCTAGAGGCACAGGAGACGAGCAGTACTTC.

This chain connects TRBV11-3 to TRBJ2-5; D unresolved. CDR3 length: 15 residues. Trimming removed 4 bases at V and 0 bases at J, with 12 bases between. The germline V gene has CDR1 SGHNT and CDR2 YENEEA. The CDR3 DNA follows: TGTGCCAGCAGCTCGGGCACAAGAGACCAAGAGACCCAGTACTTC. Residues: CASSSGTRDQETQYF.

The chain recombines TRBV2 with TRBJ2-7, with 11 bases aligning to TRBD2. The V gene's germline CDR1 is SNHLY and CDR2 FYNNEI. Losses at the gene ends were 6 bases for V and 2 bases for J; bases not matched to a gene: 6. The CDR3 runs to 15 residues. CDR3 in amino acids: CASSKGLAEPYEQYF. The CDR3 nucleotides are TGTGCCAGCAGCAAGGGACTAGCGGAGCCCTACGAGCAGTACTTC.

A few counts support this clone. V is TRBV7-9 and J is TRBJ1-1, with D hard to call. The CDR3 sequence is 12 residues long. Trimming took 6 bases from V and 7 from J, leaving 12 bases between them. Germline-derived CDR1 and CDR2 are SEHNR and FQNEAQ (reference sequence). The DNA of the CDR3 is TGTGCCAGCAGTACCCGAAGTGGTGAAGCTTTCTTT. It encodes CASSTRSGEAFF. Variable domain in full (rest from reference TRBV7-9 and TRBJ1-1): DTGVSQNPRHKITKRGQNVTFRCDPISEHNRLYWYRQTLGQGPEFLTYFQNEAQLEKSRLLSDRFSAERPKGSFSTLEIQRTEQGDSAMYLCASSTRSGEAFFGQGTRLTVV.

Note on this clone: The same CDR3 can be traced to other DNA sequences in this sample. This sequence joins TRBV6-5 and TRBJ2-7, with D maybe TRBD2 (5 bases). The V end was cut by 6 bases, the J end by 1 base, with 16 bases between. The CDR3 consists of 15 residues. Germline assignment: CDR1 MNHEY and CDR2 SVGAGI. CDR3 protein: CASSSPRTGSYEQYF. CDR3 nucleotide sequence: TGTGCCAGCAGCAGCCCTCGGACTGGTTCCTACGAGCAGTACTTC.

Note on this clone: The same CDR3 arises from other DNA sequences in this sample as well. The V gene is TRBV2, the J gene TRBJ2-7; 8 positions agree with TRBD1. Trimming removed 9 bases from V and 7 bases from J; junction bases left unmatched: 11. Germline values: CDR1 SNHLY, CDR2 FYNNEI. The CDR3 is 13 residues long. DNA of the CDR3: TGTGCCAGTGGATTCAGGGGGCGCGGGGAGCAGTACTTC. Translating it yields CASGFRGRGEQYF.

The rearrangement uses TRBV10-3 and TRBJ1-2; 9 bases are shared with TRBD1. This CDR3 has 16 amino acids. The ends lost 4 bases at V and 0 bases at J; junction bases unmatched: 6. Germline CDR1 is ENHRY and CDR2 is SYGVKD. This chain's CDR3 is CAISGGQGSPNYGYTF. The CDR3 DNA reads TGTGCCATCAGTGGGGGACAGGGCTCACCTAACTATGGCTACACCTTC.

This chain links TRBV2 with TRBJ2-7; TRBD2 matches 8 bases. In germline, CDR1 is SNHLY, CDR2 FYNNEI. The CDR3 consists of 16 residues. V shed 6 bases, J shed 0 bases, and the junction held 10 bases outside the gene matches. DNA of the CDR3: TGTGCCAGCAGATCCTCCGGACTAGCACGCTCCTACGAGCAGTACTTC. Its protein is CASRSSGLARSYEQYF.

This clone is a singleton in its sample. This chain links TRBV5-1 with TRBJ1-2; a weak D match, TRBD1 (6 bases). Germline V gene data show CDR1 as SGHRS and CDR2 as YFSETQ. The CDR3 covers 14 residues. Deletions cut 2 bases from V and 6 bases from J, with 14 bases between. The DNA for the CDR3 is TGCGCCAGCAGCTTTGGACAGAACTCCAATGGCTACACCTTC. It yields the protein CASSFGQNSNGYTF.

J is TRBJ1-6 and V is TRBV7-2; D unclear. Germline loops: CDR1 SGHTA, CDR2 FQGNSA. V was trimmed by 5 bases and J by 0 bases, leaving 20 bases between them. CDR3 length equals 19 residues. This CDR3 reads CASSLYHEPSSSYNSPLHF. The CDR3 DNA reads as TGTGCCAGCAGCCTATACCACGAACCCAGTAGCTCCTATAATTCACCCCTCCACTTT.

This chain connects TRBV4-3 to TRBJ2-7; unclear D gene. Germline-derived CDR1 and CDR2 are LGHNA and YSLEER. V lost 0 bases to trimming and J lost 2 bases, with 20 bases between them. CDR3 length equals 18 residues. CDR3 residues: CASSQDLLVGDGAYEQYF. CDR3 nucleotide sequence: TGCGCCAGCAGCCAAGATTTGCTAGTTGGGGATGGGGCCTACGAGCAGTACTTC.

V gene TRBV27 combines with J gene TRBJ2-7, with TRBD1 matching 8 bases. CDR3 length: 16 residues. The V gene end was trimmed by 2 bases and the J gene end by 6 bases; junction bases not matched to a gene: 12. Germline V gene data show CDR1 as MNHEY and CDR2 as SMNVEV (reference sequence). The CDR3 sequence: CASSLVPRQGNFEQYF. CDR3 sequence (DNA): TGTGCCAGCAGTTTAGTCCCGAGACAGGGGAACTTCGAGCAGTACTTC.

The rearrangement links TRBV15 to TRBJ2-5, with D uncertain. Germline CDR1 reads LNHNV; CDR2 reads YYDKDF (reference sequence). V lost 0 bases and J lost 1, with 6 bases in between. The CDR3 sequence is 14 residues long. CDR3 coding DNA: TGTGCCACCAGCAGAGATGCACCCCAAGAGACCCAGTACTTC. It encodes CATSRDAPQETQYF.

The chain carries TRBV5-4 and TRBJ2-5; 10 nucleotides align to TRBD1. The CDR3 runs to 14 residues. Germline V gene data show CDR1 as SGHNT and CDR2 as YYREEE (reference sequence). Trimming cost V 4 bases and J 5 bases; bases outside gene matches: 5. CDR3 sequence reads: CASSETGGRETQYF. CDR3 nucleotides: TGTGCCAGCAGCGAGACAGGGGGCAGGGAGACCCAGTACTTC. The full variable domain, in which reference TRBV5-4 and TRBJ2-5 provide the parts outside the CDR3, is ETGVTQSPTHLIKTRGQQVTLRCSSQSGHNTVSWYQQALGQGPQFIFQYYREEENGRGNFPPRFSGLQFPNYSSELNVNALELDDSALYLCASSETGGRETQYFGPGTRLLVL.

The chain combines TRBV10-3 with TRBJ1-1; perhaps TRBD1 as D (5 bases). Germline CDR1 and CDR2: ENHRY and SYGVKD. The CDR3 is made up of 11 amino acids. V lost 8 bases, J lost 7 bases, and 11 bases lay in between. DNA of the CDR3: TGTGCCATCGGGGACGGCGGTGAAGCTTTCTTT. It is translated as CAIGDGGEAFF.

V and J are TRBV10-3 and TRBJ2-7; 7 nucleotides match TRBD1. This CDR3 region has 12 residues. V shed 4 bases, J shed 4 bases, and the junction held 1 base outside the gene matches. Germline V lookup: CDR1 ENHRY, CDR2 SYGVKD. CDR3 protein: CAISVQGYEQYF. In DNA form, the CDR3 reads TGTGCCATCAGTGTACAGGGGTACGAGCAGTACTTC.

The chain links TRBV11-2 to TRBJ2-3, with TRBD1 matching 7 bases. V was pared by 6 bases and J by 1 base, with 7 bases of the junction left unmatched. The CDR3 contains 15 residues. CDR1 and CDR2 from the germline V gene are SGHAT and FQNNGV. CDR3 nucleotide sequence: TGTGCCAGCAGTGACAGGGTCTTAGGCACAGATACGCAGTATTTT. This encodes CASSDRVLGTDTQYF.

V is TRBV6-5 and J is TRBJ2-2; D remains ambiguous. The CDR3 consists of 16 residues. Trimming stripped 4 bases from V and 6 bases from J, with 18 bases between. Germline CDR1 and CDR2: MNHEY and SVGAGI. DNA of the CDR3: TGTGCCAGCAGTTCAATTGGACGGAAGATCGCCGGGGAGCTGTTTTTT. Translating it yields CASSSIGRKIAGELFF.